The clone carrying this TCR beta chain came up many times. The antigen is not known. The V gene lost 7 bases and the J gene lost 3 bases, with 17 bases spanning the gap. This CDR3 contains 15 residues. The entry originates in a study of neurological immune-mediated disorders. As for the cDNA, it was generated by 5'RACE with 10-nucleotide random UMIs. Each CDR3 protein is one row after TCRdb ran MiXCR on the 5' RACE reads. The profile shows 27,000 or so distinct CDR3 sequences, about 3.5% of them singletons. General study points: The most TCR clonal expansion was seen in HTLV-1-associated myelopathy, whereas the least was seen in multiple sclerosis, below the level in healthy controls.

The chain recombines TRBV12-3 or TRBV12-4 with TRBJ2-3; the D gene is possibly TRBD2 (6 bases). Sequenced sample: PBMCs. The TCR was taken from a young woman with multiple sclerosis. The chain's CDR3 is CASTPSGVLTDTQYF. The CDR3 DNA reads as TGTGCCAGCACCCCCTCGGGAGTATTGACAGATACGCAGTATTTT.